The clone carrying this T cell receptor (beta chain) was seen a handful of times. Its antigen is unknown. This sample is drawn from a study of cytomegalovirus exposure and HLA in healthy donors. Study findings and constraints: An Asian-associated ancestry cluster reportedly showed fewer N-insertions than the roughly 700-donor mean in a later analysis. The study found most TCR sequences rare, yet found some public TCRs in many donors. Sequencing depth roughly uniform across donors was assumed in presence/absence analyses.

CDR1 is SGHDT and CDR2 is YYEEEE in the germline V gene. The CDR3 totals 12 residues. Trimming took 0 bases from V and 6 from J, leaving 6 bases between them. 60 Vbeta and 13 Jbeta primers were used in PCR. Assay: immunoSEQ multiplex PCR; the TCRdb copy retains only in-frame clones and omits some. The sample carries some 140,000 clones, around 72% recorded once. The sample taken for sequencing was PBMCs. The chain is built from TRBV5-6 and TRBJ1-1, with unresolved D. The clonotype comes from a woman between 40 and 55 years old in good health and CMV-seronegative. The CDR3 coding sequence is TGTGCCAGCAGCTTGGCGTTCTCTGAAGCTTTCTTT. It encodes CASSLAFSEAFF.